This T cell receptor beta chain was recorded in a study of CD8 T cells in ankylosing spondylitis. Study-wide points: Previously reported in reactive arthritis synovial fluid and blood were some of the motif variants. Matched ankylosing spondylitis synovial fluid reportedly contained a significantly enriched population of disease-linked clones. Seven to nine highly homologous variants made up a TCR beta motif that seemed to typify ankylosing spondylitis blood.

In regard to this clonotype: Antigen specificity is unknown.

The V and J ends lost 1 base and 7 bases, in that order; junction bases with no gene match: 10. This CDR3 has 16 amino acids. Germline V CDR1 and CDR2: SGHKS, YYEKEE (reference sequence). Quantitative 5'-RACE with molecular barcodes produced the TCR beta libraries. In TCRdb, the 5' RACE reads were re-called with MiXCR into one record per CDR3 protein. The table lists 300,000 to 350,000 distinct CDR3 sequences, 20% of them singletons. The origin of this receptor is a female donor with ankylosing spondylitis or in good health (not recorded which). The material sequenced was blood, either unsorted or a sorted T cell fraction (not recorded which). The V gene is TRBV5-5, the J gene TRBJ2-1; the match to TRBD2 covers 8 bases. The CDR3 reads CASSLTAGGPGNEQFF. The CDR3 bases are TGTGCCAGCAGCTTGACGGCGGGAGGCCCTGGGAATGAGCAGTTCTTC.